This TCR beta chain stems from a study of CD8+ T cells in alopecia areata. Treatment described: oral pan-JAK inhibitor, 5-10 mg twice daily. Peripheral blood and lesional scalp punch biopsies were taken from alopecia areata patients. Sequencing templates came from extracted RNA that was reverse transcribed into cDNA. Only in-frame clones appear in the TCRdb table, and some are missing; sequencing was by immunoSEQ multiplex PCR. The data hold hundreds of thousands of clones, with about 62% observed a single time. CDR1 and CDR2 (germline): SGHTA, FQGNSA. The J segment lost 2 bases and the V segment lost 5 bases, leaving 5 bases of the junction unmatched. The CDR3 extends over 15 amino acids. This clone was detected only once. Antigen specificity is unknown. Notes on the study in general: Scalp repertoires also include resident alphabeta T cells from normal skin. With one nonresponder, baseline CD8+ expansion's link to response remains uncertain.

The rearrangement joins TRBV7-2 to TRBJ2-3, with 9 bases matching TRBD2. This clonotype originated in a human donor with alopecia areata. The starting material was CD4+ T cells sorted from blood, obtained at approximately week 52, from a patient treated with tofacitinib. The CDR3 loop is CASSPLAGLTDTQYF. CDR3 nucleotide sequence: TGTGCCAGCAGCCCTCTAGCGGGGCTCACAGATACGCAGTATTTT.